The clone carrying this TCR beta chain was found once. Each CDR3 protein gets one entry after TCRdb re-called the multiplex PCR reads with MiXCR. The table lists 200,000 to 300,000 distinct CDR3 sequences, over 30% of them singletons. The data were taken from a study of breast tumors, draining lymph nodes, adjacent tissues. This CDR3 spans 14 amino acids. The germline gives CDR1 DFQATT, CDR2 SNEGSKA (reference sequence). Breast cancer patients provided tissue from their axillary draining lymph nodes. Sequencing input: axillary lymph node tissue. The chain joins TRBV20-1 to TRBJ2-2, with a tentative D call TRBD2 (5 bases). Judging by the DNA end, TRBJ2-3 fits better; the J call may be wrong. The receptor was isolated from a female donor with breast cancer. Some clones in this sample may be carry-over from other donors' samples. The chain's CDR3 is CSARWRRVADTQYF. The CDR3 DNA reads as TGCAGTGCTAGGTGGCGGCGGGTAGCAGATACGCAGTATTTT.